The sequence of this T cell receptor (beta chain) was determined in a study of cytomegalovirus exposure and HLA in healthy donors. Study observations and caveats: Presence/absence analyses assumed roughly uniform sequencing depth across donors.

13 Jbeta primers and 60 Vbeta primers were used for the PCR. TCRdb's table, derived via immunoSEQ multiplex PCR, lists solely in-frame clones and lacks some. The sample has about 210,000 clones; 87% are singletons. Notes on this clone: Its antigen is undetermined.

This CDR3 comprises 14 residues. Germline assignment: CDR1 SEHNR and CDR2 FQNEAQ (reference sequence). All donors participated as healthy donors of bone marrow. V is TRBV7-9 and J is TRBJ2-5, with a possible D match to TRBD1 (6 bases). The J call may be in error: the DNA end matches TRBJ2-7 better. The specimen was PBMCs. The TCR comes from a boy between 2 and 10 years old in good health and CMV-seronegative. The CDR3 here is CASSTQGLPYEQYF. CDR3 coding DNA: TGTGCCAGCAGCACGCAGGGGCTACCCTACGAGCAGTACTTC.